This is a list of T cell receptor beta chains from one sample in a study of vaccination and CD4 T cells after COVID-19. No antigen has been assigned to these receptors. TCRdb ran MiXCR on the PCR reads and lists one entry per CDR3 protein. The data show roughly 14,000 distinct CDR3 sequences, around two fifths seen once. Sequencing was carried out using cultured CD4+ T cells from blood. Every receptor here comes from a human donor with COVID-19. The CDR3 runs from the conserved cysteine through the conserved F or W. Each record gives: clone size, D gene, J gene, V gene, CDR3 DNA, CDR3 protein. D genes are given only for firm matches. Not every row has a clone size; where given, it reads once, few, many or a size class.

-,TRBD1,TRBJ2-3,TRBV12-5,TGTGCTAGTGCAGACAGGGTTCCAGATACGCAGTATTTT,CASADRVPDTQYF
-,-,TRBJ1-2,TRBV15,TGTGTCACCAGCAGAGGCAGAAATAACTATGGCTACACCTTC,CVTSRGRNNYGYTF
-,TRBD1,TRBJ2-2,TRBV6-2/TRBV6-3,TGTGCCAGCAGCCGAACCGGGACAGGGGACCCCGGGGAGCTGTTTTTT,CASSRTGTGDPGELFF
-,-,TRBJ1-5,TRBV7-6,TGTGCCAGCAGCTTATTAGGGCCGGACGATCAGCCCCAGCATTTT,CASSLLGPDDQPQHF
-,-,TRBJ1-6,TRBV12-3/TRBV12-4,TGTGCCAGCACCAAAACAGGGTATTCACCCCTCCACTTT,CASTKTGYSPLHF
-,-,TRBJ2-7,TRBV6-5,TGTGCCAGCAGTTCCATGCAGGGGTTGGCCTACGAGCAGTACTTC,CASSSMQGLAYEQYF
-,TRBD1,TRBJ2-3,TRBV6-1,TGTGCCAGCAGCCGTCCCGGGACAGGGCCAGATACGCAGTATTTT,CASSRPGTGPDTQYF
-,TRBD1,TRBJ1-4,TRBV20-1,TGCAGTGCTAAGGAGGGGGCGCGACATGAAAAACTGTTTTTT,CSAKEGARHEKLFF
-,TRBD1,TRBJ2-2,TRBV6-5,TGTGCCAGCAGTTGGGACAGGCTGAACACCGGGGAGCTGTTTTTT,CASSWDRLNTGELFF
-,TRBD2,TRBJ2-5,TRBV5-1,TGCGCCAGCAGCTTGGCTGATGGCGGGGGGGAAGAGACCCAGTACTTC,CASSLADGGGEETQYF
-,TRBD1,TRBJ2-1,TRBV12-3/TRBV12-4,TGTGCCAGCAGGTGGGACAGTATGGCTGAGCAGTTCTTC,CASRWDSMAEQFF
few,-,TRBJ1-2,TRBV7-2,TGTGCCAGCCGCCAAGGTGGCCTCGGTGGCTACACCTTC,CASRQGGLGGYTF
-,TRBD1,TRBJ1-6,TRBV9,TGTGCCAGCAGCGCCCGGGGTGGACAGGGGGCTTCACCCCTCCACTTT,CASSARGGQGASPLHF
few,-,TRBJ1-1,TRBV12-3/TRBV12-4,TGTGCCAGCAGGACAGTAAACGTAGCTTTCTTT,CASRTVNVAFF
-,TRBD1,TRBJ2-4,TRBV28,TGTGCCAGCAGCCCCGGACAGGGGCTCAACATTCAGTACTTC,CASSPGQGLNIQYF
-,-,TRBJ1-5,TRBV12-3/TRBV12-4,TGTGCCAGCAGCCTTGGGGTTGGGGACACTAGCAATCAGCCCCAGCATTTT,CASSLGVGDTSNQPQHF
-,TRBD1,TRBJ2-7,TRBV20-1,TGCAGTGCTAAGACAGGGGCCCACGAGCAGTACTTC,CSAKTGAHEQYF
-,-,TRBJ1-2,TRBV29-1,TGCAGCGTCGCCGGGACGGCCCTTTATGGCTACACCTTC,CSVAGTALYGYTF
few,-,TRBJ2-5,TRBV11-1,TGTGCCAGCAGCCTGACAGGAGAGACCCAGTACTTC,CASSLTGETQYF
-,-,TRBJ2-3,TRBV18,TGTGCCAGCTCACCACAAGATAATGATACGCAGTATTTT,CASSPQDNDTQYF
few,-,TRBJ1-6,TRBV12-3/TRBV12-4,TGTGCCAGCAGTTCCGGACCGAATTCACCCCTCCACTTT,CASSSGPNSPLHF
few,-,TRBJ1-5,TRBV7-9,TGTGCCAGCAGCTTAGACTCTCGACCCCAGCATTTT,CASSLDSRPQHF
-,-,TRBJ2-1,TRBV20-1,TGCAGTGCTAGCCCGGAAGTAGCGGTTTGGAATGAGCAGTTCTTC,CSASPEVAVWNEQFF
-,-,TRBJ1-6,TRBV5-1,TGCGCCAGCAGCTTGGAGGCAGCCAGCTCCTATAATTCACCCCTCCACTTT,CASSLEAASSYNSPLHF
-,-,TRBJ1-1,TRBV19,TGTGCCAGTAGTATAGATTGGACAGTCACAGCCACTGAAGCTTTCTTT,CASSIDWTVTATEAFF
-,-,TRBJ1-1,TRBV2,TGTGCCAGCAGTGAAGCGAGGGGGGAGACTGAAGCTTTCTTT,CASSEARGETEAFF
few,-,TRBJ1-6,TRBV6-1,TGTGCCAGCAGTGTGGGTTTGGCATCACCCCTCCACTTT,CASSVGLASPLHF
-,-,TRBJ1-5,TRBV20-1,TGCAGTGCTAGCGGTACTTATAGCAATCAGCCCCAGCATTTT,CSASGTYSNQPQHF
few,-,TRBJ2-7,TRBV20-1,TGCAGTGCGGAGGAAAAGGGTGGCTACGAGCAGTACTTC,CSAEEKGGYEQYF
few,TRBD1,TRBJ1-1,TRBV6-4,TGTGCCAGCAGGAGCAGGGGGATCGACACTGAAGCTTTCTTT,CASRSRGIDTEAFF
few,-,TRBJ2-5,TRBV20-1,TGCAGTGCTCTAGGGCTCCAAGAGACCCAGTACTTC,CSALGLQETQYF
-,TRBD2,TRBJ2-5,TRBV7-9,TGTGCCAGCAGCTTAGAGCGGGATGAAGAGACCCAGTACTTC,CASSLERDEETQYF
-,-,TRBJ2-4,TRBV20-1,TGCAGTGCCATCGCTGGGAATGGTAACATTCAGTACTTC,CSAIAGNGNIQYF
few,-,TRBJ2-5,TRBV27,TGTGCCAGCACTCCACGGGGGTCGCGTGTCGCCGGCCGTACCCAAGAGACCCAGTACTTC,CASTPRGSRVAGRTQETQYF
-,-,TRBJ1-6,TRBV6-1,TGTGCCAGCAGTGAAGGGGGGCCCCTTCTCGATGCCCTCCACTTT,CASSEGGPLLDALHF
few,-,TRBJ1-5,TRBV10-1,TGCGCCAGCAGTCCAAAGACGGAGAGCAATCAGCCCCAGCATTTT,CASSPKTESNQPQHF